The sequence of this TCR beta chain was determined in a study of response to subunit inactivated influenza vaccine. General study findings and limits: Only a handful of new T cells, the authors suggested, are recruited with each seasonal influenza vaccination.

This clonotype was detected a few times. Its antigen remains unknown. TCRdb reanalysed the RT-PCR reads using MiXCR and keeps one entry per CDR3 protein. The sample shows 450,000 to 600,000 distinct CDR3 sequences, about 15% of them seen only once. This receptor was identified in a man between 45 and 75 years old who received an inactivated influenza vaccine. The specimen comprised CD4+ T cells sorted from PBMCs, sampled roughly 24 months after vaccination.

The CDR3 reads CASTYRDPYEQYF. In nucleotides, the CDR3 is TGTGCCAGCACCTACCGGGATCCCTACGAGCAGTACTTC. V usage is TRBV6-2 or TRBV6-3 and J usage is TRBJ2-7; TRBD2 might be the D (5 bases). This CDR3 contains 13 residues. CDR1 and CDR2 from the germline V gene are MNHEY and SVGEGT. V lost 7 bases and J lost 2, with 12 bases in between.